Shown below are 27 T cell receptor beta chains from a single sample sequenced in a study of shared clonotypes between healthy human individuals. Clones were sequenced by immunoSEQ multiplex PCR, and TCRdb holds only the in-frame ones, with some missing. The sample lists more than 2 million clones, approximately 95% occurring once. Sequenced input: naive CD4+ T cells sorted from blood. As for subset: CD45RA+ positively selected. The receptors were sampled from a man younger than 35 in good health.

V is TRBV28 and J is TRBJ2-3, with D tentatively TRBD1 or TRBD2 (5 bases each). The CDR3 spans 16 residues. Germline assignment: CDR1 MDHEN and CDR2 SYDVKM. The V end lost 3 bases, the J end lost 0 bases, and 13 bases lay between the germline ends. The CDR3 reads CASSFPGAPSTDTQYF. CDR3 nucleotides: TGTGCCAGCAGTTTTCCCGGGGCACCGAGCACAGATACGCAGTATTTT. Based on the CDR3 plus reference TRBV28 and TRBJ2-3, the full variable domain is DVKVTQSSRYLVKRTGEKVFLECVQDMDHENMFWYRQDPGLGLRLIYFSYDVKMKEKGDIPEGYSVSREKKERFSLILESASTNQTSMYLCASSFPGAPSTDTQYFGPGTRLTVL.

The rearrangement uses TRBV6-5 and TRBJ1-5; no reliable D call. CDR1 is MNHEY, CDR2 SVGAGI, per germline. Between the trimmed V and J ends, which lost 6 bases and 5 bases, there was a span of 17 bases. The CDR3 is 15 residues long. The CDR3 loop is CASSDGPMLDQPQHF. In DNA form, the CDR3 reads TGTGCCAGCAGCGACGGGCCTATGTTGGATCAGCCCCAGCATTTT.

The chain uses TRBV9 and TRBJ2-3, with 10 bases that match TRBD1. CDR1 is SGDLS and CDR2 is YYNGEE in the germline V gene. The CDR3 length is 17 residues. V dropped 3 bases and J dropped 6; count of bases not matched to a gene: 13. Written as DNA, the CDR3 is TGTGCCAGCAGCGCGTCGGCCAGCGGGGGACAGGGGGATACGCAGTATTTT. Protein: CASSASASGGQGDTQYF.

The CDR3 sequence is CASSTRQSGNTIYF. The CDR3 DNA reads TGTGCCAGCAGCACCAGACAGTCTGGAAACACCATATATTTT. The chain recombines TRBV7-9 with TRBJ1-3; perhaps TRBD1 as D (5 bases). With 5 bases removed from V and 1 base from J, the gap between germline ends came to 9 bases. Germline CDR1 and CDR2: SEHNR and FQNEAQ (reference sequence). CDR3 size: 14 residues.

V usage is TRBV30 and J usage is TRBJ2-3; D is uncertain. This CDR3 comprises 12 residues. Germline CDR1 and CDR2: GTSNPN and SVGIG (reference sequence). Trimming shortened V by 4 bases and J by 6 bases, and 11 bases separated the two germline ends. CDR3 DNA sequence: TGTGCCTGGAAGATGAACGTGGATACGCAGTATTTT. This codes for CAWKMNVDTQYF.

This clone occurred once. The chain employs TRBV7-9 and TRBJ2-1; D might be TRBD2 (6 bases). The germline V gene has CDR1 SEHNR and CDR2 FQNEAQ (reference sequence). This CDR3 is 15 amino acids long. With 5 bases removed from V and 12 bases from J, the gap between germline ends came to 23 bases. The CDR3 nucleotides read TGTGCCAGCAGCACCCGGGACGGAGGGTCTGGAGGGCAGTTCTTC. Translated, it gives CASSTRDGGSGGQFF.

On this clone itself: The identical CDR3 is also encoded by other nucleotide sequences in the sample. The V gene is TRBV30, the J gene TRBJ1-4, with D possibly TRBD1 on 6 matching bases. The CDR3 sequence is 14 residues long. Germline V gene sequence: CDR1 GTSNPN, CDR2 SVGIG (reference sequence). Trimming left V 0 bases short and J 6 bases short, with 11 bases between. For the CDR3, the DNA is TGTGCCTGGAGTGTAGGAGGGGGTGATGAAAAACTGTTTTTT. It specifies CAWSVGGGDEKLFF.

This chain connects TRBV2 to TRBJ2-1, with a possible D match to TRBD1 (6 bases). CDR3 length equals 11 residues. The germline V gene encodes CDR1 SNHLY and CDR2 FYNNEI. Trimming left V 6 bases short and J 8 bases short, with 8 bases between. CDR3 nucleotide sequence: TGTGCCAGCAGAGCAGGGGATGAGCAGTTCTTC. It translates to CASRAGDEQFF. Full variable domain (missing parts from reference TRBV2 and TRBJ2-1): EPEVTQTPSHQVTQMGQEVILRCVPISNHLYFYWYRQILGQKVEFLVSFYNNEISEKSEIFDDQFSVERPDGSNFTLKIRSTKLEDSAMYFCASRAGDEQFFGPGTRLTVL.

This chain connects TRBV7-8 to TRBJ1-1; D gene uncertain. The length of the CDR3 is 12 residues. V lost 5 bases, J lost 4 bases, and 8 bases lay in between. Germline V lookup: CDR1 SGHVS, CDR2 FQNEAQ. CDR3 in DNA: TGTGCCAGCAGCCATGGTACCACTGAAGCTTTCTTT. This codes for CASSHGTTEAFF. Drawing the rest from reference TRBV7-8 and TRBJ1-1, the complete variable domain is GAGVSQSPRYKVAKRGQDVALRCDPISGHVSLFWYQQALGQGPEFLTYFQNEAQLDKSGLPSDRFFAERPEGSVSTLKIQRTQQEDSAVYLCASSHGTTEAFFGQGTRLTVV.

V and J are TRBV5-1 and TRBJ2-7, with TRBD1 as a possible D gene (7 bases). V dropped 0 bases and J dropped 4 bases, with 17 bases sitting between them. The germline V gene encodes CDR1 SGHRS and CDR2 YFSETQ. The CDR3 extends over 16 amino acids. The CDR3 DNA is TGCGCCAGCAGCTTGGTTGCCGACAGGGCGGGGTACGAGCAGTACTTC. Protein sequence: CASSLVADRAGYEQYF.

This chain uses TRBV2 with TRBJ2-1, with no clear D. V lost 6 bases, J lost 0 bases, and 6 bases lay in between. Per the germline V gene, CDR1 is SNHLY and CDR2 is FYNNEI. The CDR3 contains 13 residues. The CDR3 protein is CASREISYNEQFF. CDR3 bases: TGTGCCAGCAGGGAGATCTCCTACAATGAGCAGTTCTTC.

This clone was picked up one time. CDR3 nucleotides: TGCGCCAGCAGCTTGAGCCAGGGATCTGGAAACACCATATATTTT. As protein: CASSLSQGSGNTIYF. The rearrangement uses TRBV5-1 and TRBJ1-3; maybe TRBD1 (5 bases). Trimming removed 1 base at V and 1 base at J, with 9 bases between. Germline-derived CDR1 and CDR2 are SGHRS and YFSETQ. The CDR3 length is 15 residues.

This chain uses TRBV27 with TRBJ2-2, with 10 bases matching TRBD2. Per the germline V gene, CDR1 is MNHEY and CDR2 is SMNVEV (reference sequence). The CDR3 is made up of 14 amino acids. After removal of 6 bases from V and 9 bases from J, the junction contained 7 bases not matched to a gene. The CDR3 sequence: CASSSRGLARELFF. The CDR3 DNA sequence: TGTGCCAGCAGCTCCCGGGGACTAGCGCGGGAGCTGTTTTTT.

The rearrangement uses TRBV6-1 and TRBJ1-2; 8 positions match TRBD1. Losses at the gene ends were 4 bases for V and 3 bases for J; bases not matched to a gene: 10. The germline V gene encodes CDR1 MNHNS and CDR2 SASEGT. This CDR3 contains 16 residues. The CDR3 DNA reads as TGTGCCAGCAGTGTCCCGGACAGGGCCCCGTACTATGGCTACACCTTC. It codes for CASSVPDRAPYYGYTF.

This clone was found once. The J gene is TRBJ2-5, the V gene TRBV6-1; D is perhaps TRBD2 (6 bases). This CDR3 contains 13 residues. CDR1 and CDR2 (germline): MNHNS, SASEGT. V lost 8 bases and J lost 4, with 14 bases in between. CDR3 bases: TGTGCCAGCCGGTCGGCTAGCGCAGAGACCCAGTACTTC. Translated, it gives CASRSASAETQYF.

The V call is TRBV5-6, the J call TRBJ2-2; TRBD1 agrees at 9 bases. Trimming took 5 bases from V and 0 from J; bases not matched to a gene: 5. Germline V gene sequence: CDR1 SGHDT, CDR2 YYEEEE. CDR3 length: 16 residues. The CDR3 coding sequence is TGTGCCAGCAGTTTTCGGGACAGGGCGAACACCGGGGAGCTGTTTTTT. This gives the protein CASSFRDRANTGELFF.

This chain uses TRBV19 with TRBJ2-6; TRBD1 aligns across 9 bases. Germline V lookup: CDR1 LNHDA, CDR2 SQIVND (reference sequence). J was trimmed by 1 base and V by 9 bases; bases with no gene match: 7. The CDR3 totals 16 residues. The CDR3 sequence is CASRDRATSGANVLTF. In nucleotides, the CDR3 is TGTGCCAGCCGGGACAGGGCTACGTCTGGGGCCAACGTCCTGACTTTC. The full variable domain, with the rest looked up from reference TRBV19 and TRBJ2-6, is DGGITQSPKYLFRKEGQNVTLSCEQNLNHDAMYWYRQDPGQGLRLIYYSQIVNDFQKGDIAEGYSVSREKKESFPLTVTSAQKNPTAFYLCASRDRATSGANVLTFGAGSRLTVL.

The chain has TRBV2 and TRBJ1-4; 8 bases are shared with TRBD1. Germline CDR1 reads SNHLY; CDR2 reads FYNNEI. This CDR3 has 15 amino acids. V was pared by 5 bases and J by 7 bases, with 9 bases of the junction left unmatched. CDR3 nucleotide sequence: TGTGCCAGCAGTCCTACCCAGGGGGCCGGTGAAAAACTGTTTTTT. Amino acid sequence: CASSPTQGAGEKLFF.

This chain links TRBV5-4 with TRBJ1-5; no reliable D call. The CDR3 has 11 residues. Trimming cost V 2 bases and J 3 bases, with 0 bases left between them. Germline CDR1 is SGHNT and CDR2 is YYREEE (reference sequence). CDR3 amino acids: CASSFNQPQHF. The CDR3 coding sequence is TGTGCCAGCAGCTTCAATCAGCCCCAGCATTTT.

The rearrangement links TRBV6-6 to TRBJ2-1, with TRBD1 matching 7 bases. V dropped 6 bases and J dropped 7; count of bases not matched to a gene: 9. Germline V gives CDR1 MNHNY, CDR2 SVGAGI (reference sequence). The CDR3 runs to 14 residues. The CDR3 protein is CASSHRQGWNEQFF. For the CDR3, the DNA is TGTGCCAGCAGCCACAGACAGGGTTGGAATGAGCAGTTCTTC.

The rearrangement joins TRBV5-1 to TRBJ2-3; D is ambiguous. The CDR3 runs to 12 residues. V gave up 4 bases and J gave up 4 bases, with 7 bases separating them. The germline V gene encodes CDR1 SGHRS and CDR2 YFSETQ. The CDR3, as DNA: TGCGCCAGCAGCGGTCCGGCAGATACGCAGTATTTT. It encodes CASSGPADTQYF.

CDR3 coding DNA: TGCGCCAGCAGTCCCTCCGGGACATCTACCTACGAGCAGTACTTC. Protein product: CASSPSGTSTYEQYF. The chain recombines TRBV5-1 with TRBJ2-7; tentatively, D is TRBD1 (6 bases). Germline CDR1 is SGHRS and CDR2 is YFSETQ. This CDR3 is built from 15 residues. The ends were cut back, 5 bases at V and 2 bases at J, with 17 bases in the middle.

The rearrangement joins TRBV6-7 to TRBJ2-5, with 10 bases matching TRBD1. TRBV6-7 belongs to the ORF category, with a function that is uncertain. This CDR3 is built from 19 residues. The junction had 21 bases not matched to a gene; V was cut back by 6 bases and J by 5 bases. The CDR3 loop reads CASSPGETGQGLLGETQYF. The CDR3 DNA sequence: TGTGCCAGCAGCCCCGGCGAGACGGGACAGGGGCTTTTGGGGGAGACCCAGTACTTC.

This chain uses TRBV30 with TRBJ1-5, with TRBD1 as a possible D gene (6 bases). V dropped 5 bases and J dropped 1 base, with 18 bases sitting between them. The germline gives CDR1 GTSNPN, CDR2 SVGIG (reference sequence). The CDR3 spans 16 residues. The CDR3 here is CAWGTGRGISNQPQHF. CDR3 bases: TGTGCCTGGGGAACAGGCAGGGGAATCAGCAATCAGCCCCAGCATTTT.

Comment on this clone: The sample has other DNA sequences that encode this CDR3 too. The chain recombines TRBV5-1 with TRBJ2-7; D call uncertain. Germline CDR1 is SGHRS and CDR2 is YFSETQ. V was cut by 0 bases and J by 4 bases, with 11 bases left in between. This CDR3 contains 14 residues. The CDR3 reads CASSLEGSNYEQYF. CDR3 coding DNA: TGCGCCAGCAGCTTGGAGGGATCCAATTACGAGCAGTACTTC.

In the case of this clone: An end of the junction does not agree with germline; a read error may underlie this. This rearrangement joins TRBV10-3 to TRBJ2-7; D possibly matches TRBD1 or TRBD2 (6 bases each). From germline, CDR1 is ENHRY and CDR2 SYGVKD. CDR3 length: 14 residues. For the CDR3, the DNA is TGTGCCACCAGTCTGGGGGGCGCCTCCTACGAGCAGTACTTC. Protein product: CATSLGGASYEQYF.

Concerning this clone itself: This CDR3 is also generated by other DNA sequences in the sample. The V gene is TRBV6-1, the J gene TRBJ2-1; D perhaps matches TRBD1 (5 bases). Germline V lookup: CDR1 MNHNS, CDR2 SASEGT. CDR3 size: 13 residues. V lost 6 bases and J 3 bases, leaving 9 bases between the germline ends. The CDR3 is CASSRALYNEQFF. The CDR3 nucleotides read TGTGCCAGCAGCAGGGCCCTCTACAATGAGCAGTTCTTC.